This TCR beta chain is from a study of blood T cell repertoires in COVID-19. Study at large: Collection of acute and convalescent COVID-19 samples took place in the United States, Italy and Spain. PBMCs, B-cell-depleted T cells, or T cells were the source of the cDNA or gDNA that made up the material.

Sequencing used immunoSEQ multiplex PCR; TCRdb keeps in-frame clones, though not all of them. Among approximately 300,000 clones listed, roughly 83% were seen once. Germline V gives CDR1 MNHEY, CDR2 SMNVEV (reference sequence). This CDR3 spans 14 amino acids. The trim removed 10 bases at V and 1 base at J, leaving 7 bases unmatched. The sequencing sample was made of peripheral blood. This TCR came from a woman in her 50s with acute or convalescent COVID-19. V is TRBV27 and J is TRBJ1-5; TRBD1 matches 7 bases. The chain's CDR3 is CATKKTGSNQPQHF. The CDR3 coding sequence is TGTGCCACCAAAAAGACAGGGAGCAATCAGCCCCAGCATTTT.